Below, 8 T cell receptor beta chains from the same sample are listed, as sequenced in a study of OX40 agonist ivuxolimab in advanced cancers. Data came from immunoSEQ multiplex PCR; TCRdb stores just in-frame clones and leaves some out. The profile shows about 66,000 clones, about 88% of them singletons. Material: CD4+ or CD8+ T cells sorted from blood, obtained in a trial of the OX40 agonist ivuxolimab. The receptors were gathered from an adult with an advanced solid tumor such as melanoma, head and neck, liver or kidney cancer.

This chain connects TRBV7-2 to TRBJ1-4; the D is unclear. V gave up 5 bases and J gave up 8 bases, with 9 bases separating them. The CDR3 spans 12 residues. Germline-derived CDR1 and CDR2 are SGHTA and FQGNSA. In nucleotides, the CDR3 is TGTGCCAGCAGCAGGGAGGTGGAAAAACTGTTTTTT. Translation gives CASSREVEKLFF.

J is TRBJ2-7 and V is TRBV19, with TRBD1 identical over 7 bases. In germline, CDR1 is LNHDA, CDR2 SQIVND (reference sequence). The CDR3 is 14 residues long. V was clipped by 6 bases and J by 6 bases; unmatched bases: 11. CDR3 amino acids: CASRPGQPSSEQYF. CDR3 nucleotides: TGTGCCAGTAGGCCGGGACAGCCTTCCAGCGAGCAGTACTTC.

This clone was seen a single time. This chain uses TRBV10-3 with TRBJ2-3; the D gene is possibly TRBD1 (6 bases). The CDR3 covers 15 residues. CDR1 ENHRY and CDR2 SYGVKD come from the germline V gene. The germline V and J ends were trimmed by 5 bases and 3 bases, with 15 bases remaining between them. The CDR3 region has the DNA TGTGCCATCAGTAAGGACAAGGGGGTTACAGATACGCAGTATTTT. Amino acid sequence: CAISKDKGVTDTQYF.

The CDR3 DNA reads TGTGCCAGCAGCTTCCTTGAGGGGCGAGTCACTGAAGCTTTCTTT. Protein: CASSFLEGRVTEAFF. This chain connects TRBV6-6 to TRBJ1-1, with D possibly being TRBD1 (5 bases). CDR3 size: 15 residues. CDR1 and CDR2 from the germline V gene are MNHNY and SVGAGI (reference sequence). Trimming shortened V by 6 bases and J by 4 bases, and 18 bases separated the two germline ends.

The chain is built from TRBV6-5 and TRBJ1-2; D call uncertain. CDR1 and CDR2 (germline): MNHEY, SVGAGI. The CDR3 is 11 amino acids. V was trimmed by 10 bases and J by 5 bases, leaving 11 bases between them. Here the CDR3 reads CATKLGYGYTF. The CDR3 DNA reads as TGTGCCACCAAGTTAGGGTATGGCTACACCTTC.

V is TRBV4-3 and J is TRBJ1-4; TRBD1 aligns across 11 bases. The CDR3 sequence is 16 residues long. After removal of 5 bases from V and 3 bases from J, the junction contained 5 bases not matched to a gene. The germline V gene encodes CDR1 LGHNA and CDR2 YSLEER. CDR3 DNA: TGCGCCAGCAGCTACTTGGGACAGGGGGCTAATGAAAAACTGTTTTTT. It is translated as CASSYLGQGANEKLFF.

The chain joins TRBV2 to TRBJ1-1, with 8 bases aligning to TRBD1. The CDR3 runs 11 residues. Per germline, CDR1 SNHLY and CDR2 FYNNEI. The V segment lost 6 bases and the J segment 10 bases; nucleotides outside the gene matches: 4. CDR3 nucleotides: TGTGCCAGCAGCGTGGGACAGGTAGCTTTCTTT. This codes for CASSVGQVAFF.

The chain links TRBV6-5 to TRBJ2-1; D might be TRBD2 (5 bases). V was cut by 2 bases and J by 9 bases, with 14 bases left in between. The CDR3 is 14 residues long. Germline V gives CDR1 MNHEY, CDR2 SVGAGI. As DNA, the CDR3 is TGTGCCAGCAGTTACCCGAATACTGGGAGTGAGCAGTTCTTC. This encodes CASSYPNTGSEQFF.